This TCR beta chain stems from a study of molecular identifiers for immune sequencing clone quantification. Study-level results: Identical TCR molecules can share a barcode, and this sharing could underestimate highly expanded clone sizes.

Naive CD8 sequencing libraries were generated from around 18,000 to 910,000 sorted cells, with 10%, 30% or 50% RNA as input. TCRdb reprocessed the PCR reads via MiXCR and lists one record per CDR3 protein. The table shows 45,000 to 60,000 distinct CDR3 sequences, with just over 35% occurring only once. This clonotype came up a few times. The antigen is undetermined. The CDR3 is 14 residues long. The ends lost 7 bases at V and 7 bases at J; junction bases unmatched: 8. CDR1 and CDR2 from the germline V gene are MNHEY and SVGEGT. V gene TRBV6-2 or TRBV6-3 combines with J gene TRBJ1-5; TRBD1 agrees at 9 bases. The sequenced material came from naive CD8+ T cells from blood, with Jurkat cell RNA spiked in. Subset described: FACS-sorted CD8+CD4-CCR7+CD45RA+ naive T cells. The TCR originated in a human donor in good health. Some libraries in this study had Jurkat cell RNA spiked in. In nucleotides, the CDR3 is TGTGCCAGCAAACAACAGGGGGCAGGACAGCCCCAGCATTTT. Protein: CASKQQGAGQPQHF.